This T cell receptor beta chain was obtained from a study of blood T cell repertoires in COVID-19. The data were produced by immunoSEQ multiplex PCR, yet TCRdb's version contains in-frame clones alone and is incomplete. This sample carries around 330,000 clones, roughly nine tenths of them seen once, and the ten largest clones take roughly 2.5%. The sample holds a few counts of this clone. Looked up from germline, CDR1 is SNHLY and CDR2 is FYNNEI. The length of the CDR3 is 15 residues. Trimming cost V 7 bases and J 7 bases; bases outside gene matches: 9. The study drew participants aged roughly 18 to 95 years from some 23 US areas.

The receptor was isolated from a man aged 55-75 years who had recovered from COVID-19. V is TRBV2 and J is TRBJ2-7; 14 bases are shared with TRBD2. Sequencing was carried out using PBMCs or T cells enriched from blood (not recorded which). CDR3 nucleotides: TGTGCCAGCACAATCGGACTAGCGGGAGGAGTAGAGCAGTACTTC. This sequence encodes CASTIGLAGGVEQYF.